This T cell receptor beta chain is drawn from a study of CD4 T cells in relation to SARS-CoV-2 and coronaviruses. CDR3 size: 15 residues. CDR1 is MNHNS, CDR2 SASEGT, per germline. Trimming cost V 3 bases and J 14 bases; bases outside gene matches: 11. The protocol was immunoSEQ multiplex PCR, while the TCRdb copy is restricted to in-frame clones and leaves out a portion. The data show approximately 30,000 clones, 74% seen once. Comment on this clone: Its antigen is as yet unknown.

Before the COVID-19 pandemic, during about 2011-2018, CD4+ T cells were taken from unexposed donors. After about 10 days of culture, CD4+ T cells were isolated. Sequencing was carried out using CD4+ T cells from PBMCs, cultured in vitro. The genes are TRBV6-1 and TRBJ1-6; 9 positions agree with TRBD1. This clonotype was sampled from a human donor in good health. The chain's CDR3 is CASSESGTGRRALHF. CDR3 sequence (DNA): TGTGCCAGCAGTGAGTCCGGGACAGGGCGTAGGGCCCTCCACTTT.